This T cell receptor beta chain comes out of a study of graft-versus-host responses after intestinal transplantation. Across the study: Following induction with anti-thymocyte globulin, all recipients were given tacrolimus and steroids for two to three years. Findings of the study overall: Maximum circulating GvH clone levels tracked with early post-transplant HvG decreases. Recipient marrow contained GvH clones, some of which appeared first in ileum or blood.

Generated by immunoSEQ multiplex PCR, the TCRdb table keeps only in-frame clones and is missing some. The data show about 120,000 clones, 90% to 95% seen once. V lost 3 bases to trimming and J lost 6 bases; unmatched junction nucleotides: 1. This CDR3 comprises 12 residues. Per germline, CDR1 SGDLS and CDR2 YYNGEE. To note about this clone: Antigen: not known.

The chain is built from TRBV9 and TRBJ2-3; 7 nucleotides align to TRBD2. The specimen comprised unstimulated CD4+ T cells sorted from spleen or lymph node cells, sampled before intestinal transplant. The clonotype was recovered from a human donor who received an intestinal transplant. CDR3 protein: CASSAGGDTQYF. The CDR3 nucleotides read TGTGCCAGCAGCGCCGGGGGGGATACGCAGTATTTT.